The text below deals with one TCR beta chain. Authors' methods: Amplification from reference gene primers served as the basis for estimated nucleated cell counts. Clones were sequenced by immunoSEQ multiplex PCR, and TCRdb holds only the in-frame ones, with some missing. The V and J calls and clone size were taken over from that table, and D and trimming were inferred from the DNA. The table lists under 250,000 clones, roughly nine tenths of them singletons. This entry comes from a study of blood T cell repertoires in COVID-19. About the study: In each case, the material was cDNA or gDNA derived from T cells, B-cell-depleted T cells, or PBMCs.

Trimming removed 0 bases from V and 8 bases from J, with 11 bases in between. Germline CDR1 and CDR2: LGHDT and YNNKEL (reference sequence). The CDR3 is 14 residues long. It was during active infection that Seattle patients were enrolled and then longitudinally followed. The receptor was derived from a man in his 60s with COVID-19, enrolled during active disease. The source material was peripheral blood. The chain uses TRBV3-1 (or the pseudogene TRBV3-2) and TRBJ2-4; no clear D gene. CDR3 DNA sequence: TGTGCCAGCAGCCAAGATGTTGACATTGACATTCAGTACTTC. It encodes CASSQDVDIDIQYF.